The entry that follows covers one TCR beta chain sequence. These data belong to a study of blood T cell repertoires in COVID-19. Across the whole study: Samples representing acute and convalescent COVID-19 were sourced from the United States, Italy and Spain. PBMCs, B-cell-depleted T cells, or T cells were the source of the cDNA or gDNA that made up the material.

As processed by the authors: From reference gene primer amplification, estimates of nucleated cell counts were derived. Generated by immunoSEQ multiplex PCR, the TCRdb table keeps only in-frame clones and is missing some. V and J calls and clone size are given by that table; D and trimming were obtained from the DNA. The sample includes approximately 110,000 clones, 65% to 90% of them seen just once. The V end was cut by 4 bases, the J end by 4 bases, with 17 bases between. CDR1 is SGDLS and CDR2 is YYNGEE in the germline V gene. The CDR3 consists of 16 residues. V is TRBV9 and J is TRBJ2-2; tentative D call: TRBD2 (6 bases). The sample was peripheral blood. This TCR was recovered from a woman at least 80 years old with active or convalescent COVID-19. CDR3 in DNA: TGTGCCAGCAGCCCACCGGGCACCGGGGGCACCGGGGAGCTGTTTTTT. As protein: CASSPPGTGGTGELFF.